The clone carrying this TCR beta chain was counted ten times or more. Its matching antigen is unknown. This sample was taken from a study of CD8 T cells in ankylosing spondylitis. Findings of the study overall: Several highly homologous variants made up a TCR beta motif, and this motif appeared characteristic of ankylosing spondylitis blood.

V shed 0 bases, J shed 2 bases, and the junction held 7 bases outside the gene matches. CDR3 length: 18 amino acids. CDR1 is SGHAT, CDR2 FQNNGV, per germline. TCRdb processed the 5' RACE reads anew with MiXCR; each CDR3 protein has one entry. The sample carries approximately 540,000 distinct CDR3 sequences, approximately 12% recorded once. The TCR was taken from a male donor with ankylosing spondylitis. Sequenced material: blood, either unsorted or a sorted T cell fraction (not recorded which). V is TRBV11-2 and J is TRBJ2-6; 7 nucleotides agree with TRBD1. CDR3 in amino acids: CASSLDRQGKAGANVLTF. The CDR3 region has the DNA TGTGCCAGCAGCTTAGATAGACAGGGAAAAGCTGGGGCCAACGTCCTGACTTTC.